This T cell receptor (beta chain) was sequenced during a study of naive and memory T cell subsets. General observations from the study: RNA-based TCR counts may shift with T cell activation and differentiation.

About this clonotype: Antigen unknown.

Two oligonucleotides, mixed equimolar, formed the beta constant-region primer covering TRBC1 and TRBC2. The ligated cDNA underwent four PCR rounds using SP2 and nested alpha and beta constant-region primers. TCRdb itself ran the UMI-ligation and nested PCR reads through MiXCR, one entry per CDR3 protein. The sample holds some 83,000 distinct CDR3 sequences; 9% are singletons and the top ten take about 1.2%. The CDR3 runs 14 residues. Trimming stripped 3 bases from V and 1 base from J, with 8 bases between. The sequencing sample was made of naive CD8+ T cells from blood. The TCR comes from a human donor in good health. The chain links TRBV12-3 or TRBV12-4 to TRBJ2-3; no reliable D call. CDR3 in DNA: TGTGCCAGCAGTTTTCGTGGGGGCACAGATACGCAGTATTTT. Protein product: CASSFRGGTDTQYF.